This T cell receptor beta chain originates from a study of blood T cell repertoires in COVID-19. Study summary: Samples of COVID-19 (acute and convalescent) were obtained from the United States, Italy and Spain. Sample material is recorded as cDNA or gDNA derived from T cells, B-cell-depleted T cells, or PBMCs.

Germline-derived CDR1 and CDR2 are MNHEY and SVGAGI. Trimming pared 2 bases from V and 4 bases from J, leaving 9 bases between. The CDR3 has 13 amino acids. Per the study methods: It was from reference gene primer amplification that nucleated cell counts were estimated. Method: immunoSEQ multiplex PCR; TCRdb's copy keeps in-frame clones and lacks some. Clonal size and the V and J genes are those of that table, whereas D and trimming came from the DNA. The repertoire holds over 100,000 clones, with around 89% as singletons. This clonotype was sampled from a human donor with acute or convalescent COVID-19. The donor label of this sample is uncertain. The rearrangement uses TRBV6-5 and TRBJ2-7, with TRBD1 as a possible D gene (5 bases). The sample was peripheral blood. The DNA for the CDR3 is TGTGCCAGCAGTTACCGTGACAGATACGAGCAGTACTTC. It translates to CASSYRDRYEQYF.